This T cell receptor (beta chain) derives from a study of human T cells and chemical hapten exposure (dated by TCRdb to 2020 to 2022). Background on the whole study: For sensitization, 2% DPC in acetone was applied to a 2 cm by 2 cm area of upper inner arm skin. Blood samples were taken from patients before sensitization (week 0) and at 2, 6 and about 24 weeks after DPC sensitization. Libraries were pooled for sequencing, and variation in per-sample TCR yields was attributed mainly to small differences in library volumes within the pool. Patch testing was performed on the upper back with Finn chambers containing 0.01% DPC, and the patch tests were scored after 6 days according to International Contact Dermatitis Research Group standards. This study followed changes in the peripheral blood TCR repertoire in vivo during primary and secondary sensitization of alopecia patients to the hapten diphenylcyclopropenone (DPC). Most of the patients in the cohort were female, and the cohort covered alopecia areata with under or over 50% scalp involvement, alopecia totalis and alopecia universalis. Twenty-nine alopecia patients provided blood for TCR sequencing at one to four time points (pre-sensitization, 2, 6 and 24 weeks). Throughout the roughly 25-week study period, patients were also given weekly therapeutic DPC doses on the scalp.

Compared with germline, V lacks 5 bases and J lacks 12 bases; bases without a gene match: 2. The cysteine opens and the phenylalanine closes a CDR3 of 12 amino acids. Of the read, only the CDR3 DNA is kept; its 36 bases are in frame from base 1. CDR1 and CDR2, looked up from the germline V gene, are ENHRY and SYGVKD. Only a few counts were recorded for this clonotype. Its cognate antigen has yet to be identified. It has no much larger one-base neighbor in the sample; base qualities were not kept. The method was RACE. These reads were obtained on a NextSeq 500. During library preparation, unique molecular identifiers were attached to individual cDNA molecules so that TCRs could be counted in a quantitative, reproducible way. Both TCR alpha and TCR beta chains were sequenced from each blood RNA sample. Per the original workflow: The median number of TCRs per sample was roughly 98,000, ranging from roughly 20,000 to 700,000. The Decombinator software suite was used to annotate V, J and CDR3 in the TCR reads. To make PS versus PT1 abundance plots, every sample was subsampled to the same number of TCRs (28,000). Expanded TCRs were defined as absent before sensitization and observed at least eight times at the 2-week time point. TCRdb handled the public reads itself, with Q25 trimming in fastp and clone calling in MiXCR, and kept productive beta chains. Merged by CDR3 protein, the rows form single entries marked with the most common genes and DNA. TCRdb, not the authors, supplied the V and J calls. Counted in this sample were about 160,000 distinct CDR3 sequences; 25% to 30% of them appeared once. 2.1% of the sample is held by the ten biggest clonotypes.

The paper's findings and limits, for the study overall: Repeated subsampling changed both the strength of the expansion versus patch-test correlation and the threshold at which that correlation became significant. Alopecia, a presumed autoimmune disease, was present in all patients, so the immune response of the patients might differ from that of healthy individuals. Significantly more large CDR3 similarity clusters were formed by expanded TCRs than by pre-sensitization or healthy control sets, consistent with antigen-driven responses. Patch test score correlated positively with the number of PT1 expanded TCRs, reaching significance at thresholds 8, 16 and 32 but not at 4. DPC sensitization did not change the number of TCRs with a frequency above 1 in 1000, and there was no evidence of changes in global repertoire structure.

Taken with the paper, the label for time point translates to: patch test 3, about 24 weeks after DPC sensitization. Reading the label with the study, this specimen's treatment or condition is: therapeutic diphenylcyclopropenone sensitization with weekly scalp DPC. At every patch-test visit, the blood draw took place before the patch test was put on. Patients were considered eligible if aged 18 to 70, diagnosed with alopecia and deemed suitable for DPC therapy, and patients were excluded if pregnant. Unfractionated whole blood was collected in Tempus Blood RNA tubes, and total RNA was extracted from that blood.

The V gene is TRBV10-3 and the J gene is TRBJ1-6; TRBD1 aligns with 9 central bases. The specimen was whole blood, collected in connection with sensitization to the hapten diphenylcyclopropenone (DPC). This receptor was identified in a woman aged 18 to 35 with alopecia areata. Some clones in this sample may be carry-over from other donors' samples. The CDR3 protein sequence reads: CAISTGGLPLHF. The nucleotide sequence reads TGTGCCATCAGTACAGGGGGCTTACCCCTCCACTTT.